This TCR beta chain was captured by sequencing in a study of OX40 agonist ivuxolimab in advanced cancers. Study background: Three patients got partial responses; one had hepatocellular carcinoma and two had cutaneous melanoma. Whole-study results and caveats: Certain nonresponding patients likewise had low normalized T-cell clonal expansion. Among expanded peripheral T cells, antigen specificity went undetermined.

Clones were sequenced by immunoSEQ multiplex PCR, and TCRdb holds only the in-frame ones, with some missing. In the table there are just under 75,000 clones, roughly 90% of which are singletons. Comments on this clone: No antigen is known for it.

The TCR sequence derives from an adult with an advanced solid tumor such as melanoma, head and neck, liver or kidney cancer. The sequenced sample was CD4+ or CD8+ T cells sorted from blood, obtained in a trial of the OX40 agonist ivuxolimab.

The CDR3 bases are TGTGCCAGCAGTGAGGACCAGGGGGCCGGTACTGAAGCTTTCTTT. It yields the protein CASSEDQGAGTEAFF. This chain connects TRBV2 to TRBJ1-1, with 8 bases lining up with TRBD1. The length of the CDR3 is 15 residues. Unmatched junction bases numbered 8, after V lost 3 bases and J lost 5 bases. Germline V CDR1 and CDR2: SNHLY, FYNNEI.